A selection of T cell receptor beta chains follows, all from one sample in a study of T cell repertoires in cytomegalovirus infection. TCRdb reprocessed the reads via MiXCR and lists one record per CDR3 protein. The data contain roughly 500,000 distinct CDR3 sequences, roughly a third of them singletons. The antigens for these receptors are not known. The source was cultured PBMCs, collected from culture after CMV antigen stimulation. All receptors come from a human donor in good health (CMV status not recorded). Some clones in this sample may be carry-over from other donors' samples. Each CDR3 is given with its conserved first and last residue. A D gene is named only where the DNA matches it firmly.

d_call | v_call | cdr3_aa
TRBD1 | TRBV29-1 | CSAQGNRGETQYF
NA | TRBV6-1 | CASSELAKNIQYF
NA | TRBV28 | CASKGKANTGELFF
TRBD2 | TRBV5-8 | CASSLALAGGFSYNEQFF
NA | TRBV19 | CASSIGLRNTEAFF
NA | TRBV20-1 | CSAPTSYNEQFF
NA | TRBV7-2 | CASSLVWGVRIEVGANVLTF
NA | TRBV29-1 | CSVRGQYGDTEAFF
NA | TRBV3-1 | CASSQGRGTEAFF
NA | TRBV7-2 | CASSLTSGRDTIYF
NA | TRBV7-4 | CASGFEETQYF
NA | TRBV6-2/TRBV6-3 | CASSRAAVQETQYF
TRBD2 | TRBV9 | CASSVLASGGVNEQFF
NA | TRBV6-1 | CASRDSLNEKLFF
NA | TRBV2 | CASTTGTPYSPLHF
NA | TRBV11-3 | CASSLDPFHPMLVQETQYF
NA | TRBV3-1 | CASSQGETVRAFF
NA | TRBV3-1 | CASSPQGPSYGYTF
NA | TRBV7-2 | CASSLAYNPGNEQFF
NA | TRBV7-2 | CASSSPAAGYGYTF
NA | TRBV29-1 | CSVVVPIYNEQFF
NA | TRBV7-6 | CASSSGRGGTEAFF
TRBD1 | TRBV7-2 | CASSPGDRWNQPQHF
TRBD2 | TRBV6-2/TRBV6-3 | CASSTRASGSFGAKNIQYF
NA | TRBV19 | CASSIEGINTEAFF
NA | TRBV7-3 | CASRIEQGDTEAFF
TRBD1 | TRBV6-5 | CASDGTGHSNTQYF
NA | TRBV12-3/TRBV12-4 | CASSHFRGGRNTGELFF
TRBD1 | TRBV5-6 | CASSLPVTGPTDTQYF
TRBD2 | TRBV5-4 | CASSAGTSEWNEQFF
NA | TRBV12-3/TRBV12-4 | CASSWRLGTDTQYF
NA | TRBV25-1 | CASSEFAGPVAAFF
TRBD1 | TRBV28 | CGVWDRTNYGYNF
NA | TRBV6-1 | CASGFRQGTVYEQYF
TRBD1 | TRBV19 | CASSNGQGGGETQYF
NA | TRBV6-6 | CASSARRASVHADTQYF
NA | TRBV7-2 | CASSPRGGWSETQYF
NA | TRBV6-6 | CASRDRATSPEKLFF
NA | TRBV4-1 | CASSQTSRVPSFSQYF
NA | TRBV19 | CASKIRGTSEKLFF
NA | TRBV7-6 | CASSLLGGLKQDTQYF
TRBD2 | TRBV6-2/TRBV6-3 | CASSYGMTSGRAGQETQYF
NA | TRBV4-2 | CASSQDGHYNQPQHF
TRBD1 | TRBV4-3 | CASSQAGTGVAGTEAFF
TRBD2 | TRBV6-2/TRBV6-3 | CASSKRTSLGTDTQYF
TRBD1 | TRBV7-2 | CASSWSDRGNYSNQPQHF
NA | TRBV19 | CASSFDYGYTF
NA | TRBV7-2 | CASSFKGGPGANVLTF
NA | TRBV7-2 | CASSLESRGTDTQYF
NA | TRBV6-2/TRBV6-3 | CASSYPGAEAFF
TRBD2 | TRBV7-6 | CASSLRREVPQETQYF
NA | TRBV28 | CASTSANYGYTF
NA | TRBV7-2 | CASSLARQGGEQYF
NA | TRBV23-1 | CASPNRGINYGYTF